This record covers a single TCR beta chain. The record originates from a study of blood T cell repertoires in COVID-19. Only in-frame clones appear in the TCRdb table, and some are missing; sequencing was by immunoSEQ multiplex PCR. The sample records over 110,000 clones, around 80% being singletons. The CDR3 covers 18 residues. CDR1 is LGHNA, CDR2 YSLEER, per germline. Between the trimmed V and J ends, which lost 0 bases and 7 bases, there was a span of 19 bases. The rearrangement joins TRBV4-3 to TRBJ1-6; tentative D call: TRBD1 (6 bases). This receptor was obtained from a man older than 75 with acute or convalescent COVID-19. The sample was peripheral blood. The CDR3 region is CASSQDSPGGGTNSPLHF. CDR3 bases: TGCGCCAGCAGCCAAGACTCCCCGGGAGGGGGAACGAATTCACCCCTCCACTTT.